The rows below give T cell receptor beta chains drawn from one sample of a study of cytomegalovirus exposure and HLA in healthy donors. Assay used: immunoSEQ multiplex PCR; TCRdb lists only in-frame clones, some missing. This table holds 60,000 to 90,000 clones, roughly 67% found once. The material sequenced was PBMCs. Source of these receptors: a man between 35 and 55 years old in good health and CMV-seropositive. Both conserved end residues are part of each CDR3. The D gene is left open where the match is weak. The size field is filled for only some rows; it gives once, few, many or a size class.

>NA|NA|TRBJ1-6|TRBV4-3
TGCGCCAGCAGCCAAGCCCTACTAGGTTCACCCCTCCACTTT
CASSQALLGSPLHF
>NA|TRBD1|TRBJ2-1|TRBV2
TGTGCCACCACAGGACAGGGGAGGGGTTACAATGAGCAGTTCTTC
CATTGQGRGYNEQFF
>NA|NA|TRBJ1-4|TRBV25-1
TGTGCCAGCAGTGCAGGACAGATGGGGGAAAAACTGTTTTTT
CASSAGQMGEKLFF
>NA|TRBD1|TRBJ1-5|TRBV28
TGTGCCAGCAGTTTCTGGACAGGGAGCAATCAGCCCCAGCATTTT
CASSFWTGSNQPQHF
>NA|TRBD1|TRBJ2-7|TRBV7-2
TGTGCCAGCAGCTTAGTTGGACAGGGGTCCTACGAGCAGTACTTC
CASSLVGQGSYEQYF
>NA|NA|TRBJ2-7|TRBV5-6
TGTGCCAGCAGCTCTTCTTACGAGCAGTACTTC
CASSSSYEQYF
>NA|NA|TRBJ2-7|TRBV11-3
TGTGCCAGCAGCCCCTCTGGGTTTAATAGGGACACCACCTACGAGCAGTACTTC
CASSPSGFNRDTTYEQYF
>NA|NA|TRBJ2-3|TRBV7-3
TGTGCCAGCAGCTTAAGGGAGGGGGTGAGCACAGATACGCAGTATTTT
CASSLREGVSTDTQYF
>NA|TRBD2|TRBJ2-6|TRBV19
TGTGCCAGTAGTATATCAGCGGGAGCACCCGGGGCCAACGTCCTGACTTTC
CASSISAGAPGANVLTF
>NA|NA|TRBJ2-1|TRBV5-8
TGTGCCAGCAGCTTGACAGGGCACGGTGAGCAGTTCTTC
CASSLTGHGEQFF
>NA|NA|TRBJ1-1|TRBV27
TGTGCCAGCAGAATACTAACCAAGGGGGATGCGGCTTTCTTT
CASRILTKGDAAFF
>NA|TRBD1|TRBJ1-2|TRBV25-1
TGTGCCAGCAGTCTGACAGGGGGCGACTACTATGGCTACACCTTC
CASSLTGGDYYGYTF
>once|NA|TRBJ1-5|TRBV21-1
TGTGCCAGCAGCAAAGTCCTCTTCGACAGATTCAATCAGCCCCAGCATTTT
CASSKVLFDRFNQPQHF
>once|TRBD1|TRBJ2-5|TRBV28
TGTGCCAGCAGTCCAACAGGGGAAAGGCAAGAGACCCAGTACTTC
CASSPTGERQETQYF
>few|NA|TRBJ2-7|TRBV11-2
TGTGCCAGCAGCTTGTTAGGGGACGAGCAGTACTTC
CASSLLGDEQYF
>NA|TRBD1|TRBJ1-5|TRBV5-1
TGCGCCAGCAGCTTGGGAGACAGGGACCAGCCCCAGCATTTT
CASSLGDRDQPQHF
>few|TRBD2|TRBJ2-7|TRBV5-5
TGTGCCAGCAGCTCAACCCCGGGACTAGCCAACTACGAGCAGTACTTC
CASSSTPGLANYEQYF
>once|NA|TRBJ2-7|TRBV9
TGTGCCAGCAGCGTAGGAATGTCTCGACAGATCTCCTACGAGCAGTACTTC
CASSVGMSRQISYEQYF
>NA|TRBD1|TRBJ1-4|TRBV5-6
TGTGCCAGCAGCTCTGACAGGGGTGGTGAAAAACTGTTTTTT
CASSSDRGGEKLFF
>NA|NA|TRBJ2-3|TRBV9
TGTGCCAGCAGGACGGGACTCAGCACAGATACGCAGTATTTT
CASRTGLSTDTQYF
>NA|TRBD1|TRBJ1-2|TRBV4-1
TGCGCCAGCAGCAAGACAGGGTCCTTTGATGGCTACACCTTC
CASSKTGSFDGYTF
>NA|NA|TRBJ2-7|TRBV7-9
TGTGCCAGCAGCCCGGCGGACTACGAGCAGTACTTC
CASSPADYEQYF
>NA|TRBD2|TRBJ2-7|TRBV6-6
TGTGCCAGCCAATGGGCTAGCGGAATTTACGAGCAGTACTTC
CASQWASGIYEQYF
>few|NA|TRBJ2-7|TRBV7-6
TGTGCCAGCAGCTTAGAAGGAGGAGCTGTACGCGAGCAGTACTTC
CASSLEGGAVREQYF
>NA|TRBD1|TRBJ1-2|TRBV6-1
TGTGCCAGCAGTGAAGCAAAGGACAGGGCTTTCTACACCTTC
CASSEAKDRAFYTF
>NA|NA|TRBJ1-2|TRBV9
TGTGCCAGCAGCGTTGGGGACACTGGTTATGGCTACACCTTC
CASSVGDTGYGYTF
>NA|NA|TRBJ2-1|TRBV28
TGTGCCAGCAGTTTATCCCCCCGTGAGGGTTACAATGAGCAGTTCTTC
CASSLSPREGYNEQFF
>NA|TRBD1|TRBJ2-2|TRBV5-1
TGCGCCAGTCTATTAGGACAGGGGACCGGGGAGCTGTTTTTT
CASLLGQGTGELFF
>NA|NA|TRBJ2-7|TRBV27
TGTGCCAGCATCGGTGTCCACGAGCAGTACTTC
CASIGVHEQYF
>many|NA|TRBJ1-1|TRBV19
TGTGCCAGTCGCGGGACGTTCATGAACACTGAAGCTTTCTTT
CASRGTFMNTEAFF
>NA|NA|TRBJ2-7|TRBV5-4
TGTGCCAGCACCCTACAGGGAAATCCCTACGAGCAGTACTTC
CASTLQGNPYEQYF
>NA|TRBD2|TRBJ2-1|TRBV11-2
TGTGCCAGCAGCTTGATGGGACTAGCGGCGCTCAATGAGCAGTTCTTC
CASSLMGLAALNEQFF
>NA|NA|TRBJ2-7|TRBV20-1
TGCAGTGCCCTTGGGACTTTCACCAAGTACTTC
CSALGTFTKYF
>NA|TRBD2|TRBJ2-2|TRBV6-6
TGTGCCAGCAGCCCCAACAGCGGGGGAGGAACCGGGGAGCTGTTTTTT
CASSPNSGGGTGELFF
>many|TRBD2|TRBJ2-3|TRBV4-2
TGTGCCAGCAGCCAAGAAGTCTCTAGCGGGCGAGATACGCAGTATTTT
CASSQEVSSGRDTQYF
>NA|NA|TRBJ2-6|TRBV2
TGTGCCAGCAGCGGGGGTTGGAGCTCTGGGGCCAACGTCCTGACTTTC
CASSGGWSSGANVLTF
>NA|NA|TRBJ2-3|TRBV19
TGTGCCAGTAGTATGTACATAGCGATCGGCACAGATACGCAGTATTTT
CASSMYIAIGTDTQYF
>once|TRBD2|TRBJ2-1|TRBV28
TGTGCCAGCAGTTTATCGCGACTAGCCGTCAACAATGAGCAGTTCTTC
CASSLSRLAVNNEQFF
>NA|NA|TRBJ1-2|TRBV7-2
TGTGCCAGCAGCTTCCCACCAATCGGGGTCAACTATGGCTACACCTTC
CASSFPPIGVNYGYTF
>few|NA|TRBJ1-5|TRBV5-8
TGTGCCAGCAGCTTGGTGCGGGATCAGCCCCAGCATTTT
CASSLVRDQPQHF
>NA|NA|TRBJ2-1|TRBV19
TGTGCCAGCATGGAGGTTCCCGATGAGCAGTTCTTC
CASMEVPDEQFF
>NA|TRBD1|TRBJ2-1|TRBV25-1
TGTGCCAGCAGTGGACAGGGGGTCTGGTCCTACAATGAGCAGTTCTTC
CASSGQGVWSYNEQFF
>NA|NA|TRBJ2-5|TRBV30
TGTGCCTGGAGTCTGCAGGGGAACCTAGGGGAGACCCAGTACTTC
CAWSLQGNLGETQYF
>few|NA|TRBJ1-2|TRBV10-3
TGTGCCATCAGTGAGTCTTATTCTAACTATGGCTACACCTTC
CAISESYSNYGYTF
>few|TRBD2|TRBJ2-7|TRBV9
TGTGCCAGCAGCCCCCAGACTAGCGGGATCTACGAGCAGTACTTC
CASSPQTSGIYEQYF
>NA|TRBD1|TRBJ1-4|TRBV28
TGTGCCAGCAGTGCGTCAAACAGGGGGCCCCTTGAAAAACTGTTTTTT
CASSASNRGPLEKLFF
>NA|NA|TRBJ1-1|TRBV11-2
TGTGCCAGCAGCTTAGTGTGGACAAAAGCTTTCTTT
CASSLVWTKAFF
>NA|NA|TRBJ1-1|TRBV19
TGTGCCAGCTCGTGGGGAGGGAACACTGAAGCTTTCTTT
CASSWGGNTEAFF
>NA|NA|TRBJ2-5|TRBV29-1
TGCAGCGTCAACAGGGAGCCCGCCCAAGAGACCCAGTACTTC
CSVNREPAQETQYF
>few|TRBD1|TRBJ1-5|TRBV2
TGTGCCAGCAGTGATGGGACAGGGCTTCAGCCCCAGCATTTT
CASSDGTGLQPQHF
>NA|NA|TRBJ2-3|TRBV28
TGTGCCAGCAGTTTCAACAGGGCCGTGACAGATACGCAGTATTTT
CASSFNRAVTDTQYF
>once|NA|TRBJ1-1|TRBV4-3
TGCGCCAGCAGCCAGGCCAGGGGGAACACTGAAGCTTTCTTT
CASSQARGNTEAFF
>few|TRBD1|TRBJ2-5|TRBV9
TGTGCCAGCAGCAGGGACAGGGGGCCGCAAGAGACCCAGTACTTC
CASSRDRGPQETQYF
>NA|NA|TRBJ2-5|TRBV5-1
TGCGCCAGCAGTCAGCAAGAGACCCAGTACTTC
CASSQQETQYF
>NA|TRBD1|TRBJ2-7|TRBV6-1
TGTGCCAGCAGTGACAGGGACAGGGTTTCCTACGAGCAGTACTTC
CASSDRDRVSYEQYF
>NA|NA|TRBJ1-2|TRBV6-1
TGTGCCAGCAGCCCCTTAGGGCAGGGCCAATACGGCTACACCTTC
CASSPLGQGQYGYTF
>NA|NA|TRBJ1-1|TRBV30
TGTGCCTGGAGTGAGGCAGGGAACACTGAAGCTTTCTTT
CAWSEAGNTEAFF
>NA|NA|TRBJ1-5|TRBV5-6
TGTGCCAGCCAGCGGGGGGGCTTCGGGAATCAGCCCCAGCATTTT
CASQRGGFGNQPQHF
>NA|TRBD1|TRBJ1-1|TRBV6-5
TGTGCCAGCAGTTACGGACAGGGGGGGACTGAAGCTTTCTTT
CASSYGQGGTEAFF